Presented here are 3 T cell receptor beta chains from one specimen sequenced in a study of cytomegalovirus exposure and HLA in healthy donors (dated by TCRdb to 2016 to 2017). To prepare the library, the immunoSEQ multiplex PCR assay was applied. The multiplex PCR relied on a mix of 60 forward primers for TCR Vbeta segments and 13 reverse primers for TCR Jbeta segments. As stored in TCRdb, this immuneACCESS dataset retains in-frame rearrangements with V and J assigned. A fraction of the clones does not appear; measured against another copy, unresolved V genes explain less than half of the discrepancy, and the remainder lacks a known reason. Here the sample has 75,000 to 95,000 clones; over 65% occur a single time. About 4.6% of the sample lies in the top ten. The sample taken for sequencing was PBMCs. Receptors were obtained from a woman in her thirties or forties in good health and CMV-seropositive.

Details on this clone: One end of the junction varies from germline; a read error may be responsible. The chain carries TRBV7-8 and TRBJ2-6; the D gene is possibly TRBD1 (6 bases). Germline V lookup: CDR1 SGHVS, CDR2 FQNEAQ. The CDR3 consists of 16 residues. The CDR3 region is CASSIFSGVGANALTF. The DNA of the CDR3 is TGTGCCAGCAGCATTTTTTCAGGGGTCGGGGCCAACGCCCTGACTTTC.

CDR3 residues: CASSVSPSKANTGELFF. CDR3 DNA sequence: TGTGCCAGCAGCGTTAGCCCTTCCAAAGCGAACACCGGGGAGCTGTTTTTT. This chain joins TRBV9 and TRBJ2-2; D uncertain. This CDR3 region has 17 residues. Trimming removed 2 bases from V and 0 bases from J, with 14 bases in between. Germline-derived CDR1 and CDR2 are SGDLS and YYNGEE.

The chain employs TRBV11-3 and TRBJ2-1; 15 nucleotides match TRBD2. The V gene end was trimmed by 4 bases and the J gene end by 8 bases; junction bases not matched to a gene: 3. CDR3 length: 15 amino acids. Germline CDR1 reads SGHNT; CDR2 reads YENEEA. CDR3 coding DNA: TGTGCCAGCAGCTGGGGACTAGCGGGAGGCTATGAGCAGTTCTTC. It codes for CASSWGLAGGYEQFF.